A single TCR beta chain is shown here with its context. Germline trimming cut 0 bases from V and 3 bases from J; bases unmatched to any gene: 9. The CDR3 runs 17 residues. Germline loops: CDR1 SGDLS, CDR2 YYNGEE. This specimen belongs to a study of blood T cell repertoires in COVID-19. In the study overall: Italy, Spain and the United States were the sources of the convalescent and acute COVID-19 samples. The cDNA or gDNA used as material had been derived from T cells, B-cell-depleted T cells, or PBMCs.

Donors were grouped by their self-reported clinical history. Cohort 3 donors were reported recovered after two negative PCRs, clearance, or symptom resolution. The protocol was immunoSEQ multiplex PCR, while the TCRdb copy is restricted to in-frame clones and leaves out a portion. The sample has approximately 220,000 clones, just under 90% seen once. This chain uses TRBV9 with TRBJ1-1; 9 nucleotides match TRBD1. The sample consisted of PBMCs or T cells enriched from blood (not recorded which). This receptor was obtained from a man younger than 45 who had recovered from COVID-19. This CDR3 reads CASSVDRDRDSDTEAFF. The CDR3, as DNA: TGTGCCAGCAGCGTAGACCGGGACAGGGACTCTGACACTGAAGCTTTCTTT.